This is a list of T cell receptor beta chains from one sample in a study of PD-1 blockade in classical Hodgkin lymphoma. Libraries were prepared by immunoSEQ multiplex PCR; TCRdb keeps only in-frame clonotypes and omits some of them. Of around 20,000 clones listed, roughly 73% are singletons. Material: peripheral blood mononuclear cells (PBMCs), obtained before the second cycle of nivolumab. All receptors derive from a human donor with classical Hodgkin lymphoma. Both conserved end residues are part of each CDR3. Each record gives: clone size, D gene, J gene, V gene, CDR3 DNA, CDR3 protein. The D gene is left open where the match is weak. The size of a clone is reported for some rows only, either as once, few or many, or as a class for expanded clones.

once | TRBD1 | TRBJ1-1 | TRBV6-6 | TGTGCCAGCAGGTCGGACAGGGGGGACACTGAAGCTTTCTTT | CASRSDRGDTEAFF
- | - | TRBJ1-1 | TRBV10-2 | TGCGCCAGCAGAGGTGACAGGTCGGGAACTGAAGCTTTCTTT | CASRGDRSGTEAFF
medium-sized | - | TRBJ1-1 | TRBV10-3 | TGTGCCATCAGTGGCGGCAGTAGCACTGAAGCTTTCTTT | CAISGGSSTEAFF
- | TRBD1 | TRBJ2-7 | TRBV29-1 | TGCAGCGCCGGTACAGGGGGGAACGAGCAGTACTTC | CSAGTGGNEQYF
- | - | TRBJ1-1 | TRBV7-9 | TGTGCCAGCAGCTTGGGGAGTCTTACAGAAGGTGAAGCTTTCTTT | CASSLGSLTEGEAFF
- | - | TRBJ2-7 | TRBV29-1 | TGCAGCGCACGGCACATCGGGGTCCGAGACGAGCAGTACTTC | CSARHIGVRDEQYF
- | TRBD2 | TRBJ2-1 | TRBV13 | TGTGCCAGCAGCCCCGGACTAGCGGGAGGCTACAATGAGCAGTTCTTC | CASSPGLAGGYNEQFF
- | TRBD1 | TRBJ2-1 | TRBV29-1 | TGCAGCGTCCGACAGGGGCCCAATGAGCAGTTCTTC | CSVRQGPNEQFF
- | - | TRBJ1-1 | TRBV2 | TGTGCCAGCAGTGTATCGACCTTGAACACTGAAGCTTTCTTT | CASSVSTLNTEAFF
- | - | TRBJ2-1 | TRBV7-7 | TGTGCCAGCAGCTTAGGGCCCAGCGGAAATGGGTACAATGAGCAGTTCTTC | CASSLGPSGNGYNEQFF
few | - | TRBJ1-5 | TRBV15 | TGTGCCACCAGCAGAGGTCCAGGGTATAGCAATCAGCCCCAGCATTTT | CATSRGPGYSNQPQHF
- | - | TRBJ1-5 | TRBV28 | TGTGCCAGCAGTTTTTACAAGGGTCAGCCCCAGCATTTT | CASSFYKGQPQHF
- | TRBD1 | TRBJ2-1 | TRBV4-1 | TGCGCCAGCAGCCAAGATCCTTTGAGGACAGGGGGCTACAATGAGCAGTTCTTC | CASSQDPLRTGGYNEQFF
- | - | TRBJ1-1 | TRBV7-6 | TGTGCCAGCAGCTTAGGGAGGGTGAACACTGAAGCTTTCTTT | CASSLGRVNTEAFF
once | - | TRBJ2-3 | TRBV6-1 | TGTGCCAGCAGTACAGCAGGGCGGAGCACAGATACGCAGTATTTT | CASSTAGRSTDTQYF
- | TRBD2 | TRBJ2-7 | TRBV29-1 | TGCAGCGTTGCCGGTAGCGGGAGCTACGAGCAGTACTTC | CSVAGSGSYEQYF
once | - | TRBJ2-1 | TRBV14 | TGTGCCAGCAGCCAAGCCTGGGGCCAGAGCTCCTACAATGAGCAGTTCTTC | CASSQAWGQSSYNEQFF
- | - | TRBJ2-7 | TRBV13 | TGTGCCAGCAGCAACAATTACGAGCAGTACTTC | CASSNNYEQYF
- | - | TRBJ2-7 | TRBV6-6 | TGTGCCAGCAGTTACTCGATTGAGCAGTACTTC | CASSYSIEQYF
- | - | TRBJ1-2 | TRBV29-1 | TGCAGCGTTGAACAGGGGACCTATGGCTACACCTTC | CSVEQGTYGYTF
few | TRBD1 | TRBJ2-2 | TRBV10-2 | TGCGCCAGCAGCCGGACAGGGCGGGACGGGGAGCTGTTTTTT | CASSRTGRDGELFF
- | - | TRBJ1-2 | TRBV7-6 | TGTGCCAGCAGCAGTCGTTCTCGAAAGACCTATGGCTACACCTTC | CASSSRSRKTYGYTF
- | TRBD2 | TRBJ2-1 | TRBV10-3 | TGTGCCATCAGTGACTCACTAGCGGGAGGGCACAATATGTACAATGAGCAGTTCTTC | CAISDSLAGGHNMYNEQFF
- | TRBD1 | TRBJ2-7 | TRBV18 | TGTGCCAGCTCACCTCTTGGACAGGGGGTGACGTACGAGCAGTACTTC | CASSPLGQGVTYEQYF
few | - | TRBJ2-7 | TRBV6-1 | TGTGCCACCGGATACTACGAGCAGTACTTC | CATGYYEQYF
- | - | TRBJ2-1 | TRBV27 | TGTGCCACCCACTCCGGGATAAGCTCCTACAATGAGCAGTTCTTC | CATHSGISSYNEQFF
- | - | TRBJ2-7 | TRBV11-3 | TGTGCCAGCAGCTTAGCACAGAAAAACGAGCAGTACTTC | CASSLAQKNEQYF
- | TRBD2 | TRBJ2-1 | TRBV5-1 | TGCGCCAGCAGCTTGGTTCGCCTAGCGGGAGTGGGGACCTACAATGAGCAGTTCTTC | CASSLVRLAGVGTYNEQFF
- | - | TRBJ2-1 | TRBV6-4 | TGTGCCAGCAGTGACTCCACCACCCCGCAGGGTAACTACAATGAGCAGTTCTTC | CASSDSTTPQGNYNEQFF
- | TRBD2 | TRBJ2-3 | TRBV29-1 | TGCAGCGCCCCCCTTGCGGGAGGGACCACAGATACGCAGTATTTT | CSAPLAGGTTDTQYF
- | TRBD1 | TRBJ2-5 | TRBV13 | TGTGCCAGCAGCTTAAGGGGACAGCAAGAGACCCAGTACTTC | CASSLRGQQETQYF
- | - | TRBJ1-1 | TRBV6-5 | TGTGCCAGCAGTTACGCCAGGGCCACTGAAGCTTTCTTT | CASSYARATEAFF
few | - | TRBJ2-1 | TRBV29-1 | TGCAGCGCCGGAGGGGGCCCCCAAGAGCAGTTCTTC | CSAGGGPQEQFF
- | - | TRBJ2-3 | TRBV6-5 | TGTGCCAGCAGTAAACCCCAGAGGGCAGATACGCAGTATTTT | CASSKPQRADTQYF
- | TRBD2 | TRBJ2-7 | TRBV27 | TGTGCCAGCTCGAGGACTAGCGGTTCCTACGAGCAGTACTTC | CASSRTSGSYEQYF
once | TRBD2 | TRBJ2-3 | TRBV4-1 | TGCGCCAGCAGCAATCGACTAGCGGGAGGAACAGATACGCAGTATTTT | CASSNRLAGGTDTQYF
- | - | TRBJ1-1 | TRBV7-8 | TGTGCCAGCAGCTTGGGGGCGGTGAACACTGAAGCTTTCTTT | CASSLGAVNTEAFF
- | - | TRBJ2-3 | TRBV7-6 | TGTGCCAGCAGCTTGCTCCTCTCCAGCACAGATACGCAGTATTTT | CASSLLLSSTDTQYF